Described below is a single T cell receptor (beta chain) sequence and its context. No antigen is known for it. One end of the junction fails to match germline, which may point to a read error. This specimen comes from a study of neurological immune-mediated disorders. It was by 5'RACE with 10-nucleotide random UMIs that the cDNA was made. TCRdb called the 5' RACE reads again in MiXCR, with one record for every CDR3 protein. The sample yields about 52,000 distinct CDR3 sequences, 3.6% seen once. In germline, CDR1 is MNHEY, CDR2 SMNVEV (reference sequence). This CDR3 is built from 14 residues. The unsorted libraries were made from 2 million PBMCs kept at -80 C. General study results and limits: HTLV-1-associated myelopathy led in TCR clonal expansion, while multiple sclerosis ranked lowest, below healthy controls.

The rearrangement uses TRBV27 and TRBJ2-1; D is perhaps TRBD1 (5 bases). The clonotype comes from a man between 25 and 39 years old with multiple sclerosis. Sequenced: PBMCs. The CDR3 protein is CASSPTPGNNEQFF. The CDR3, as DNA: TGTGCCAGCAGTCCCACACCAGGGAACAACGAGCAGTTCTTC.